This TCR beta chain was captured by sequencing in a study of blood T cell repertoires in COVID-19. Sequencing used immunoSEQ multiplex PCR; TCRdb keeps in-frame clones, though not all of them. The sample comprises some 200,000 clones, roughly four fifths of which are singletons, and about an eighth rests with the top ten. J lost 1 base, V lost 8 bases, and 6 bases had no gene match. CDR3 length: 15 amino acids. Germline V CDR1 and CDR2: MNHEY, SMNVEV (reference sequence). For recovered donors of Cohort 3, there were two negative PCRs, clearance, or symptom resolution. Sequencing was done on a sample of PBMCs or T cells enriched from blood (not recorded which). This rearrangement joins TRBV27 to TRBJ1-1; 11 nucleotides line up with TRBD1. This receptor was taken from a middle-aged man who had recovered from COVID-19. CDR3 sequence reads: CASAVGTGGNTEAFF. As DNA, the CDR3 is TGTGCCAGCGCAGTCGGGACAGGGGGGAACACTGAAGCTTTCTTT.